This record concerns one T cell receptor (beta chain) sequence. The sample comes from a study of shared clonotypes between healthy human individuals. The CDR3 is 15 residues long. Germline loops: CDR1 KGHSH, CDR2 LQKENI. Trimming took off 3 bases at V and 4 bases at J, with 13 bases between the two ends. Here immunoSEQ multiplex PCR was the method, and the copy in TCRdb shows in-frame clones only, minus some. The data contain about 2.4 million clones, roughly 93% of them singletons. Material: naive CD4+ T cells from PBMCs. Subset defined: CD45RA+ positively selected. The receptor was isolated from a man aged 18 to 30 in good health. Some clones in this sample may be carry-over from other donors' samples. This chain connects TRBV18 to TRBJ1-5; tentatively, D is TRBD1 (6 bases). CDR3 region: CASSPLKGGNQPQHF. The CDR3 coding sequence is TGTGCCAGCTCACCTTTAAAGGGGGGGAATCAGCCCCAGCATTTT.